This TCR beta chain was identified during a study of technical replicates of blood from a few donors. Assay: immunoSEQ multiplex PCR; the TCRdb copy retains only in-frame clones and omits some. The sample has about 97,000 clones, roughly 95% seen once; the top ten hold 0.2% to 0.25%. Source material: T cells isolated from PBMCs. The receptor was derived from a human donor in good health.

DNA for the CDR3: TGTGCCAGCAGCTTAGCCCCTCTAGCGACAGATACGCAGTATTTT. Encoded protein: CASSLAPLATDTQYF. This sequence joins TRBV11-1 and TRBJ2-3; TRBD2 is a possible D gene (6 bases). The germline V gene encodes CDR1 SGHAT and CDR2 FQDESV (reference sequence). The CDR3 totals 15 residues. V was shortened by 0 bases and J by 3 bases, with 10 bases between the two germline ends.